The entry below describes one T cell receptor beta chain. Its antigen is as yet unknown. This sample was included in a study of OX40 agonist ivuxolimab in advanced cancers. About the study: Recorded diagnoses for dose-escalation patients were hepatocellular carcinoma, melanoma, renal cell or head and neck cancer.

The method was immunoSEQ multiplex PCR; TCRdb's version includes in-frame clones alone and lacks a portion of them. This table has 70,000 to 95,000 clones, approximately 80% appearing once. Study-level findings and limits: Patients who responded partially at 0.1-3.0 mg/kg showed clonal expansion ranking among the lowest. Clones of CD4+ and CD8+ blood T cells grew by week 6 at doses of 0.1 to 3.0 mg/kg.

V gave up 6 bases and J gave up 2 bases; unmatched junction bases: 8. Germline CDR1 and CDR2: MGHRA and YSYEKL. The CDR3 has 15 amino acids. The chain carries TRBV4-1 and TRBJ2-5; 8 bases fit TRBD2. This material consisted of CD4+ or CD8+ T cells sorted from blood, taken in a trial of the OX40 agonist ivuxolimab. This sequence was found in an adult with an advanced solid tumor such as melanoma, head and neck, liver or kidney cancer. CDR3 sequence reads: CASSPWERGQETQYF. The CDR3 region has the DNA TGCGCCAGCAGTCCGTGGGAGCGGGGGCAAGAGACCCAGTACTTC.